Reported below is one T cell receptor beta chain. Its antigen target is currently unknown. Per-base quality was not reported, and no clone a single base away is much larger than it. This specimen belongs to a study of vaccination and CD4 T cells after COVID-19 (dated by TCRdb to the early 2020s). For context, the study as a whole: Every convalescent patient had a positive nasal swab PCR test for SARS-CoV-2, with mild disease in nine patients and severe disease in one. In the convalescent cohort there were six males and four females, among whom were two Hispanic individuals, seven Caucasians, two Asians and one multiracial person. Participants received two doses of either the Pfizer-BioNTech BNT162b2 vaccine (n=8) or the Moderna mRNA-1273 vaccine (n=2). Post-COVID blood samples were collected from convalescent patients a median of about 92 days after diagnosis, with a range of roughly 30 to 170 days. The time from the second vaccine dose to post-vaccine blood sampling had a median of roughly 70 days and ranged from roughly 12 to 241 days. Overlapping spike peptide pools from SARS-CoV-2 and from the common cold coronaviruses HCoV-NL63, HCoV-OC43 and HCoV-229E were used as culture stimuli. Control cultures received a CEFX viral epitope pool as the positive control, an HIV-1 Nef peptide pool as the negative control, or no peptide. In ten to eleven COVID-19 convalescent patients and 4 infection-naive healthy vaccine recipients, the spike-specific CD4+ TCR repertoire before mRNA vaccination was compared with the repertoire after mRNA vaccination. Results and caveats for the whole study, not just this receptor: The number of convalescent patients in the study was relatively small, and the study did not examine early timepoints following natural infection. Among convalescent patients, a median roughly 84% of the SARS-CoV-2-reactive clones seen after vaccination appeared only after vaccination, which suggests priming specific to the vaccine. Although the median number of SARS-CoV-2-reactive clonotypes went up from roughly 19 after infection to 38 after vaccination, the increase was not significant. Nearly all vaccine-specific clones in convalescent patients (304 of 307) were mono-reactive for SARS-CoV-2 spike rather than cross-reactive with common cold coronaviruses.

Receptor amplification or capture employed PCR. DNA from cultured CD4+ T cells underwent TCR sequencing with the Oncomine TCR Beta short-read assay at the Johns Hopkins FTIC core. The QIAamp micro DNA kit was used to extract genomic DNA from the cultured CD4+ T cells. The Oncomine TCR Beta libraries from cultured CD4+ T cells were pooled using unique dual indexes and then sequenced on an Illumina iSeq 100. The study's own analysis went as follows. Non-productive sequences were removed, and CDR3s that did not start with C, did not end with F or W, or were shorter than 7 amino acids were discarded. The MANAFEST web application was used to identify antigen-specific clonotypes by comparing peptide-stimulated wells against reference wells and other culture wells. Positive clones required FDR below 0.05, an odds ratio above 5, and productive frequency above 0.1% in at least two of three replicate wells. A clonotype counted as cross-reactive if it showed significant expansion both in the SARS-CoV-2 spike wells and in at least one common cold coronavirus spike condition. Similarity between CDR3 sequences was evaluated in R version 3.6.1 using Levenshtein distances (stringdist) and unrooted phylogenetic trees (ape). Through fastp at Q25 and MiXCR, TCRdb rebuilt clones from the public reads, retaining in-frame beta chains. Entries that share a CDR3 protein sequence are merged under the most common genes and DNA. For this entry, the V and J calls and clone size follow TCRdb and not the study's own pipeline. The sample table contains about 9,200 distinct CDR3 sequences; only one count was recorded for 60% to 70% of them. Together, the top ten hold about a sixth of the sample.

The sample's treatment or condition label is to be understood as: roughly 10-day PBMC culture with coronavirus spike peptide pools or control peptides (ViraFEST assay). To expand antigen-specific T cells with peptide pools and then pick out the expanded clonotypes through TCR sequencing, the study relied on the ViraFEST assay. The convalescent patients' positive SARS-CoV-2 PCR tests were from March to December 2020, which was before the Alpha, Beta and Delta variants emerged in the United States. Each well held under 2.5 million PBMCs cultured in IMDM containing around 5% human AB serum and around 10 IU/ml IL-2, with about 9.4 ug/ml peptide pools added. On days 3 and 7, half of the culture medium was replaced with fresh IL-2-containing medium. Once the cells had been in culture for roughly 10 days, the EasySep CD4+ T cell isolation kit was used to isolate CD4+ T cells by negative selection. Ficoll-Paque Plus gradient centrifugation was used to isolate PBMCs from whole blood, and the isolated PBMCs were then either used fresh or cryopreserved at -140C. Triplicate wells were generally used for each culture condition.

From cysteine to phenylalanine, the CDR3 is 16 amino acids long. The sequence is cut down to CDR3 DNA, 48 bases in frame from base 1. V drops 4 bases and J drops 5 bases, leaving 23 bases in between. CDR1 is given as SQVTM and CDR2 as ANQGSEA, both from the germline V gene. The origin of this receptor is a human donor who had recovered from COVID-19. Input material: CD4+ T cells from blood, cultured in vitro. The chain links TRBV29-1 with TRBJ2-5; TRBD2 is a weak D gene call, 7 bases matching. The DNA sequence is TGCAGCGTTGGGACGGTGGGGGGGGGCCAGCGGGAGACCCAGTACTTC. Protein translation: CSVGTVGGGQRETQYF.